This TCR beta chain was sequenced in a study of shared clonotypes between healthy human individuals (TCRdb year 2020). At the level of the whole study: Three men and a couple of women, aged 18 to 49 years, made up the cohort. For each donor, CD4 naive and CD4 memory were each run on three plates, CD8 naive on two plates, and CD8 memory on one plate. The study deeply sequenced blood TCR repertoires of 5 or 6 healthy adults to estimate repertoire size and the extent of clonotype sharing between individuals. To increase sequencing depth and limit assay-specific biases, different laboratories used diverse techniques to prepare libraries and sequence TCR repertoires. Between about 0.94 and 8.9 billion PBMCs per donor were obtained by leukapheresis. Overall study outcomes, separate from this receptor: Rarefaction of sorted-subset datasets indicated incomplete sequencing despite the large sequencing depth. Sharing across a few donors was observed for about 4.8% of naive CD4, 3% to 4% of naive CD8, 2% to 2.5% of memory CD4, and around 0.4% of memory CD8 clonotypes. Pairwise subsampling led to the expectation that sequencing depth would affect the degree of clonotype sharing among donors. The small number of donors limited the genetic and exposure-history diversity represented. Clonotypes shared by all four sorted-subset donors showed higher generation probabilities than non-shared clonotypes. Larger estimated clonotype richness was generally found for naive subsets than for memory subsets. Sampling was restricted to blood, and TCR repertoires in tissues likely differ from the TCR repertoires found in blood.

As regards this clone: The antigen this receptor binds is unknown. There are no base qualities to consult, and no much larger clone falls within one base.

TCR CDR3 regions were amplified from genomic DNA by multiplex PCR using the deep immunoSEQ assay. Genomic DNA extracted from each cell subset was distributed evenly over all wells of several immunoSEQ 96-well plates, and each plate served as one replicate. For sorted subsets, around 200 ng genomic DNA, equal to tens of thousands of T cell genomes, was loaded into each replicate PCR. The purified libraries were quantified using a Qubit 3.0 fluorometer, sized with a Bioanalyzer 2100, and then quantified again using the KAPA Library Quantification kit. Each immunoSEQ 96-well plate was sequenced on its own single-read 150-cycle Illumina NextSeq 550 flow cell. As for how the authors treated the data: The immunoSEQ output contained only junctional sequences without quality scores, so filtering could not match that applied to full-length reads. To assign V/J genes and CDR3, sequences were annotated using PyIR, a Python wrapper for IgBLAST v1.9, with IMGT germline references. Reads with weak V/J assignments (E-value above 1e-6), missing CDR3, stop codons, out-of-frame junctions, or ambiguous translated residues were removed. A V3J clonotype was defined by an identical inferred V gene, J gene, and CDR3 amino acid sequence. Percentage overlap between repertoires was calculated by dividing the number of shared unique clonotypes by the size of the smaller repertoire. Repertoire richness was assessed with RTK rarefaction, the Chao1 estimator, and Recon v2.1 estimates of unobserved clonotypes. For all TCRbeta clonotypes obtained by the gDNA method from four donors, generation probabilities were computed with OLGA. Here the immuneACCESS table is served through TCRdb, limited to in-frame sequences with V and J called. Missing clones are a known gap in these copies; in checked studies unresolved V genes cover under half, and the rest lacks a known reason. D and trimming were read from the DNA, whereas the V and J calls and clone size are those reported in that table. For this sample the table gives hundreds of thousands of clones, of which around two thirds were detected only once. Less than 2% of the sample goes to the ten largest clones.

Healthy HIV-negative adults with no recently reported acute infections or vaccinations were included as donors. Every donor was a Caucasian adult living in Nashville, Tennessee, USA. Magnetic negative selection was used to enrich CD4+ T cells, after which naive cells were positively selected on CD45RA and the negative fraction became the memory subset. Blood was collected by leukapheresis, and PBMCs were isolated by Ficoll-Histopaque density gradient centrifugation and then cryopreserved in liquid nitrogen vapor phase. Purity and quantity of every magnetically sorted T cell population were checked by analytical flow cytometry. Genomic DNA was isolated from each sorted fraction and quantified by UV absorbance on a Nanodrop 2000c. The receptor was derived from a woman in her twenties or thirties in good health. Specimen: memory CD4+ T cells sorted from blood. The sample's cell subset or site, from its label and the paper: CD45RA-negative fraction.

This receptor carries the CDR3 CASRNSQLDTQYF. The DNA reads TGTGCCAGCAGGAACTCCCAATTAGATACGCAGTATTTT. Rearrangement joined TRBV28 to TRBJ2-3, with the D gene uncertain. V is reduced by 6 bases and J by 5 bases, leaving a spacing of 12 bases between them. CDR1 and CDR2 (MDHEN, SYDVKM) derive from the germline V gene. The CDR3 covers 13 residues, taking in both the cysteine and the phenylalanine. Only CDR3 DNA is held: 39 bases, read in frame from base 1.